This T cell receptor beta chain was recorded in a study of Graves' ophthalmopathy and Graves' hyperthyroidism. This clonotype occurred once. What it binds is unknown. Beta-chain TCR CDR3 regions were amplified from RNA transcripts. First-round RT-PCR used HTBI primers; second-round multiplex PCR followed. Via MiXCR, TCRdb re-called the multiplex PCR reads, giving one row per CDR3 protein. The sample carries about 1.2 million distinct CDR3 sequences, about 36% recorded once. Overall study findings and caveats: Ophthalmopathy progression was predicted with around 71% sensitivity and around 78% specificity.

New diagnoses, under 2 months' duration, and ages 18 to 65 characterized the hyperthyroidism patients. It was on clinical symptoms, serum thyroxine, TRAb, thyroid ultrasound and orbital computed tomography that diagnosis relied. The CDR3 spans 13 residues. V gave up 6 bases and J gave up 6 bases, with 14 bases separating them. Germline V gene sequence: CDR1 SGHVS, CDR2 FQNEAQ. This clonotype was sampled from an adult man with Graves' hyperthyroidism. The sequenced sample was peripheral blood or thyroid tissue (not recorded which). The V and J genes are TRBV7-8 and TRBJ1-1; tentatively, D is TRBD1 (6 bases). The CDR3 sequence: CASRLVGGSEAFF. The DNA of the CDR3 is TGTGCCAGCAGACTAGTAGGGGGATCTGAAGCTTTCTTT.